This T cell receptor beta chain was identified in a study of identical twins (dated by TCRdb to 2016 to 2017). The study in broad terms: TCR alpha and beta repertoires from monozygotic twins, unrelated adults of various ages and cord blood were deep-sequenced to test whether fetal clonotypes persist. To rule out contamination, the twin experiments were replicated at different times with different library preparation protocols.

All donors were healthy Caucasians. The twin cohort consisted of three pairs of female monozygotic twins, all aged about 18 to 30 years. Positive isolation kits from Invitrogen were used to isolate CD4+ and CD8+ T cell populations. V is cut by 4 bases and J by 4 bases, and the space between the germline ends is 18 bases. The CDR3 spans 16 residues, from the cysteine through the phenylalanine. Of all the DNA, just the CDR3 is kept, 48 bases in frame from base 1. CDR1 and CDR2 were assigned from the germline V gene as MDHEN and SYDVKM. Libraries were prepared through 5' RACE. The sequencer was an Illumina HiSeq 2000. Template switching introduced a universal primer binding site; the final cDNA contained a unique molecular identifier, enabling accurate counting of TCR cDNA molecules. Specific primers in the conserved constant-segment region were used to synthesize first-strand cDNA for TCR alpha and beta chains. Each cDNA library was double barcoded, with a SMART-Mk sample barcode plus Illumina barcodes, to control for contamination. Two successive PCR steps introduced TruSeq adapter sequences along with Illumina sample barcodes. Sequencing of the TCR alpha and beta cDNA libraries was done on the Illumina HiSeq platform using custom primers. The original methods were these. Unique molecular identifiers were extracted from raw reads with MiGEC, and CDR3 positions were determined with MiXCR. Recombination models were inferred per individual with the repgenHMM and IGoR tools using an EM algorithm. Shared clonotype analysis was performed with the tcR package in R, normalizing sharing by the product of cloneset sizes. To study raw recombination free of thymic and clonal selection effects, out-of-frame nonproductive sequences were analyzed. TCRdb cleaned the public reads at Q25 with fastp, built clones with MiXCR and kept in-frame beta chains. When rows share a CDR3 protein, they turn into one entry using the most common DNA and genes. The V and J calls were not made by the authors but by TCRdb's processing. This sample comprises roughly 350,000 distinct CDR3 sequences, over 9% of them detected only once. The top ten hold just over 7% of the sample.

Note on this clonotype: This receptor's antigen is unknown. One base away there is no much larger clone; base qualities are not given.

The investigation overall reported the following: Zero-insertion analyses could be partly confounded by invariant T cells such as MAIT and iNKT, though diverse VJ usage argued against such confounding for most clonotypes. Because the same donors could not be followed over many years, conclusions were based on cross-sectional statistical analysis. Compared with coincidental sharing between unrelated individuals, an excess of low generation-probability sequences was observed among out-of-frame TCR alpha sequences shared between twins. Abundant cord blood beta clonotypes carried fewer insertions; young adult naive repertoires showed a weaker similar trend, while memory repertoires showed none. Recombination models systematically underestimated out-of-frame TCR alpha sharing in monozygotic twins but agreed with sharing between unrelated individuals. A weaker excess of twin sharing was found in beta out-of-frame sequences because the signal-to-noise ratio was lowered by fewer shared sequences.

The sample was also reused in another study, on yellow fever vaccine responses in identical twins. The second source states: According to the authors, the vaccine-induced T cell response in identical twins seemed to be partly convergent and partly specific to each individual. In identical twins, the study followed T cell clones that responded to the vaccine with precision.

The chain links TRBV28 with TRBJ2-3; the D region possibly corresponds to TRBD2 (7 bases align). The specimen was CD8+ T cells sorted from blood. The TCR originated in a woman aged 18-35 years in good health. The bases read TGTGCCAGCAGTTCCTTGGTGGGGGGGCAGGCAGATACGCAGTATTTT. This sequence encodes CASSSLVGGQADTQYF.